The 28 T cell receptor beta chains listed next were all sequenced from one sample in a study of T cell responses to AZD1222 COVID-19 vaccine (dated by TCRdb to the early 2020s). This specimen's time point label, interpreted: baseline before first vaccination. Preparation of the library involved the immunoSEQ multiplex PCR assay. This immuneACCESS table, as held by TCRdb, lists in-frame sequences with V and J called but not all clones. Of the missing ones, under half trace to an unresolved V gene in checked studies; the others have no known cause. The sample profile shows 150,000 to 200,000 clones; approximately 94% of them were found once. The ten largest clonotypes hold roughly a tenth of the sample. Material: peripheral blood, obtained on day 0 of AZD1222 vaccination. These receptors all come from an adult in good health.

The chain couples TRBV18 to TRBJ2-2; D not certain. V was clipped by 1 base and J by 2 bases, with 8 bases between them. This CDR3 spans 15 amino acids. Germline V lookup: CDR1 KGHSH, CDR2 LQKENI. CDR3 DNA sequence: TGTGCCAGCTCACCACTGCCAAGTAACACCGGGGAGCTGTTTTTT. Its translation: CASSPLPSNTGELFF.

V usage is TRBV10-3 and J usage is TRBJ2-2, with 9 bases aligning to TRBD1. Germline trimming cut 6 bases from V and 5 bases from J; bases unmatched to any gene: 7. CDR3 length: 15 residues. The germline gives CDR1 ENHRY, CDR2 SYGVKD. CDR3 in DNA: TGTGCCATCAGCAGAACAGGGGGCAGGACCGGGGAGCTGTTTTTT. It yields the protein CAISRTGGRTGELFF.

The chain recombines TRBV4-1 with TRBJ1-3; D unclear. The V end lost 0 bases, the J end lost 7 bases, and 19 bases lay between the germline ends. This CDR3 contains 17 residues. Germline V gives CDR1 MGHRA, CDR2 YSYEKL. The CDR3 is CASSQDFLGTGGNTIYF. The CDR3 DNA reads TGCGCCAGCAGCCAAGACTTTTTAGGCACGGGAGGGAACACCATATATTTT.

This clone has more than one count but fewer than ten. The V gene is TRBV25-1, the J gene TRBJ1-6, with D hard to call. This CDR3 spans 15 amino acids. V lost 1 base and J lost 7, with 11 bases in between. Per the germline V gene, CDR1 is MGHDK and CDR2 is SYGVNS. The chain's CDR3 is CASSELTSGNSPLHF. DNA of the CDR3: TGTGCCAGCAGTGAATTAACTTCGGGGAATTCACCCCTCCACTTT.

The rearrangement links TRBV29-1 to TRBJ1-1; tentatively, D is TRBD1 (5 bases). The CDR3 is made up of 11 amino acids. Germline assignment: CDR1 SQVTM and CDR2 ANQGSEA. Trimming cost V 4 bases and J 3 bases, with 6 bases left between them. The CDR3 DNA reads TGCAGCGTTGTCAGGGACACTGAAGCTTTCTTT. As protein: CSVVRDTEAFF. Complete variable domain (other parts from reference TRBV29-1 and TRBJ1-1): SAVISQKPSRDICQRGTSLTIQCQVDSQVTMMFWYRQQPGQSLTLIATANQGSEATYESGFVIDKFPISRPNLTFSTLTVSNMSPEDSSIYLCSVVRDTEAFFGQGTRLTVV.

The chain couples TRBV10-3 to TRBJ2-7; D is uncertain. Between the trimmed V and J ends, which lost 0 bases and 2 bases, there was a span of 8 bases. Per the germline V gene, CDR1 is ENHRY and CDR2 is SYGVKD. This CDR3 comprises 14 residues. CDR3 sequence (DNA): TGTGCCATCAGTGAGTCGGGGATTACCTACGAGCAGTACTTC. As protein: CAISESGITYEQYF.

The chain links TRBV6-4 to TRBJ1-2; D is unresolved. Per germline, CDR1 MRHNA and CDR2 SNTAGT. CDR3 size: 14 residues. Trimming cost V 0 bases and J 3 bases, with 8 bases left between them. CDR3 in DNA: TGTGCCAGCAGTGACTCGGGTCGGGACTATGGCTACACCTTC. Amino acid sequence: CASSDSGRDYGYTF.

Here the CDR3 DNA reads TGCGCCAGCAGCTCCTCACAGGGGGTAGGCTACGAGCAGTACTTC. It translates to CASSSSQGVGYEQYF. The genes are TRBV5-1 and TRBJ2-7; 8 nucleotides line up with TRBD1. The CDR3 covers 15 residues. Per the germline V gene, CDR1 is SGHRS and CDR2 is YFSETQ. V trimming: 3 bases; J trimming: 3 bases; junction bases outside the gene matches: 8.

V and J are TRBV5-6 and TRBJ2-7; the D gene is possibly TRBD2 (5 bases). The CDR3 has 15 residues. V was shortened by 2 bases and J by 3 bases, with 15 bases between the two germline ends. Germline V gene data show CDR1 as SGHDT and CDR2 as YYEEEE. The CDR3 loop is CASSFLGVAFYEQYF. The CDR3 coding sequence is TGTGCCAGCAGCTTTCTCGGGGTAGCATTCTACGAGCAGTACTTC.

The gene calls are TRBV7-2 and TRBJ2-3; D tentatively fits TRBD1 or TRBD2 (5 bases each). This CDR3 is 12 amino acids long. V shed 1 base and J shed 11 bases, with 10 bases lying between them. Germline values: CDR1 SGHTA, CDR2 FQGNSA. CDR3 loop: CASSLGGTEQYF. Here the CDR3 DNA reads TGTGCCAGCAGCTTAGGGGGGACCGAGCAGTATTTT.

This clone was observed once. The CDR3 DNA reads TGTGCCAGCAGCAAGGACGGGTGTCGGAATGAGCAGTTCTTC. Residues: CASSKDGCRNEQFF. V usage is TRBV21-1 and J usage is TRBJ2-1. TRBV21-1 is assigned pseudogene status. The CDR3 totals 14 residues.

This clone was seen a handful of times. This chain links TRBV9 with TRBJ2-7, with a possible D match to TRBD1 (6 bases). Germline V CDR1 and CDR2: SGDLS, YYNGEE. This CDR3 spans 14 amino acids. Trimming removed 1 base from V and 2 bases from J, with 10 bases in between. As DNA, the CDR3 is TGTGCCAGCAGCGTACAGGGGCTTGCCTACGAGCAGTACTTC. Translating gives CASSVQGLAYEQYF.

Here the CDR3 reads CASSEQGVSYNSPLHF. The CDR3 DNA reads TGTGCCAGCAGTGAACAGGGGGTTTCCTATAATTCACCCCTCCACTTT. The genes are TRBV6-1 and TRBJ1-6; 7 bases match TRBD1. The V gene's germline CDR1 is MNHNS and CDR2 SASEGT. Germline trimming cut 2 bases from V and 1 base from J; bases unmatched to any gene: 2. The CDR3 covers 16 residues.

The chain uses TRBV7-9 and TRBJ1-1; D possibly corresponds to TRBD1 (5 bases). V lost 5 bases, J lost 1 base, and 11 bases lay in between. This CDR3 region has 14 residues. Germline assignment: CDR1 SEHNR and CDR2 FQNEAQ (reference sequence). This CDR3 reads CASSNRGANTEAFF. The CDR3, as DNA: TGTGCCAGCAGCAATAGAGGGGCGAACACTGAAGCTTTCTTT.

In DNA form, the CDR3 reads TGTGCCAGCAGCCCCCGGGAGGGCTCCTACAATGAGCAGTTCTTC. As protein: CASSPREGSYNEQFF. The genes are TRBV13 and TRBJ2-1; 8 bases are a match to TRBD2. Germline CDR1 reads PRHDT; CDR2 reads FYEKMQ (reference sequence). The CDR3 runs 15 residues. V trimming: 5 bases; J trimming: 0 bases; junction bases outside the gene matches: 3.

This chain joins TRBV29-1 and TRBJ1-1; 11 bases are a match to TRBD1. Germline values: CDR1 SQVTM, CDR2 ANQGSEA. The V gene end was trimmed by 5 bases and the J gene end by 5 bases; junction bases not matched to a gene: 10. The CDR3 extends over 15 amino acids. For the CDR3, the DNA is TGCAGCGTTTCAACATCCGGGACAGGGGGTACTGAAGCTTTCTTT. Amino acids: CSVSTSGTGGTEAFF.

A single count supports this clone. CDR3 loop: CASSYKGAPRAFF. The CDR3 bases are TGTGCCAGCAGTTACAAAGGGGCACCGCGAGCTTTCTTT. V and J are TRBV6-5 and TRBJ1-1, with TRBD1 as a possible D gene (5 bases). V was shortened by 2 bases and J by 10 bases, with 14 bases between the two germline ends. Germline V gene data show CDR1 as MNHEY and CDR2 as SVGAGI. This CDR3 contains 13 residues.

The rearrangement links TRBV5-1 to TRBJ1-5, with a possible D match to TRBD1 (5 bases). Germline V gene lookup returns CDR1 SGHRS and CDR2 YFSETQ. The CDR3 covers 16 residues. V lost 0 bases and J lost 7, with 17 bases in between. CDR3 amino acids: CASSLAGGREGQPQHF. The CDR3 nucleotides are TGCGCCAGCAGCTTGGCCGGTGGCAGGGAGGGCCAGCCCCAGCATTTT.

This clone has only a few counts. This sequence joins TRBV7-9 and TRBJ1-1, with unresolved D. This CDR3 is 12 amino acids long. V was cut by 2 bases and J by 8 bases, with 9 bases left in between. Germline CDR1 is SEHNR and CDR2 is FQNEAQ (reference sequence). The CDR3 DNA sequence: TGTGCCAGCAGCTTACGGAGTTCCGAAGCTTTCTTT. Its translation: CASSLRSSEAFF.

The rearrangement joins TRBV7-9 to TRBJ1-1; D perhaps matches TRBD1 (5 bases). V was trimmed by 1 base and J by 4 bases, leaving 16 bases between them. This CDR3 is built from 16 residues. CDR1 and CDR2 from the germline V gene are SEHNR and FQNEAQ (reference sequence). The CDR3 bases are TGTGCCAGCAGCTTAGTCTTCGGGACCCAAGGCACTGAAGCTTTCTTT. This sequence encodes CASSLVFGTQGTEAFF.

The chain couples TRBV13 to TRBJ2-7, with D tentatively TRBD1 (6 bases). CDR3 length equals 13 residues. V was trimmed by 4 bases and J by 0 bases, leaving 7 bases between them. Germline assignment: CDR1 PRHDT and CDR2 FYEKMQ (reference sequence). CDR3: CASSSDSSYEQYF. CDR3 in DNA: TGTGCCAGCAGCTCGGACAGCTCCTACGAGCAGTACTTC.

The chain uses TRBV19 and TRBJ1-3; D is perhaps TRBD1 (6 bases). CDR1 is LNHDA and CDR2 is SQIVND in the germline V gene (reference sequence). The germline V and J ends were trimmed by 5 bases and 0 bases, with 11 bases remaining between them. The CDR3 loop spans 15 amino acids. CDR3 nucleotides: TGTGCCAGTAGTCTTCTAGGGGGCTCTGGAAACACCATATATTTT. Protein product: CASSLLGGSGNTIYF.

V usage is TRBV3-1 (or the pseudogene TRBV3-2) and J usage is TRBJ2-7; D not certain. CDR3 length: 14 amino acids. The germline gives CDR1 LGHDT, CDR2 YNNKEL (reference sequence). V lost 1 base and J 2 bases, leaving 9 bases between the germline ends. The DNA of the CDR3 is TGTGCCAGCAGCCAAGCAGCCTTCACCTACGAGCAGTACTTC. As protein: CASSQAAFTYEQYF.

The chain couples TRBV11-3 to TRBJ1-1; the D is unclear. V lost 2 bases to trimming and J lost 5 bases, with 9 bases between them. CDR3 length equals 13 residues. Germline loops: CDR1 SGHNT, CDR2 YENEEA. Here the CDR3 reads CASSLKGGTEAFF. In DNA, the CDR3 is TGTGCCAGCAGCTTAAAGGGAGGGACTGAAGCTTTCTTT.

This chain joins TRBV2 and TRBJ1-1, with D uncertain. The CDR3 sequence is 17 residues long. The V and J ends lost 2 bases and 4 bases respectively, with 20 bases between them. From germline, CDR1 is SNHLY and CDR2 FYNNEI. CDR3: CASSEFRRVRDSTEAFF. DNA of the CDR3: TGTGCCAGCAGTGAATTTCGTAGGGTCCGTGATAGCACTGAAGCTTTCTTT. The full variable domain, in which reference TRBV2 and TRBJ1-1 provide the parts outside the CDR3, is EPEVTQTPSHQVTQMGQEVILRCVPISNHLYFYWYRQILGQKVEFLVSFYNNEISEKSEIFDDQFSVERPDGSNFTLKIRSTKLEDSAMYFCASSEFRRVRDSTEAFFGQGTRLTVV.

This chain connects TRBV27 to TRBJ1-5, with 8 bases fitting TRBD1. The CDR3 sequence is 13 residues long. In germline, CDR1 is MNHEY, CDR2 SMNVEV (reference sequence). Germline trimming cut 5 bases from V and 5 bases from J; bases unmatched to any gene: 2. The CDR3 here is CASSPGQDQPQHF. DNA of the CDR3: TGTGCCAGCAGTCCGGGACAGGATCAGCCCCAGCATTTT.

V and J are TRBV5-1 and TRBJ1-3; D is undetermined. The V end lost 2 bases, the J end lost 0 bases, and 18 bases lay between the germline ends. Germline V gene data show CDR1 as SGHRS and CDR2 as YFSETQ. CDR3 length equals 18 residues. The CDR3 DNA reads as TGCGCCAGCAGCTTTCTCCCCGAAACAGTGCCCTCTGGAAACACCATATATTTT. The encoded protein is CASSFLPETVPSGNTIYF.

V usage is TRBV2 and J usage is TRBJ1-5; possible D gene TRBD1, 6 bases. CDR1 is SNHLY, CDR2 FYNNEI, per germline. V was clipped by 6 bases and J by 7 bases, with 13 bases between them. This CDR3 has 13 residues. The CDR3 protein is CASSQGTRQPQHF. The CDR3 nucleotides read TGTGCCAGCAGCCAGGGGACCCGGCAGCCCCAGCATTTT.